The next 19 T cell receptor beta chains were all read from a single sample in a study of cytomegalovirus exposure and HLA in healthy donors. PCR used 60 Vbeta primers and 13 Jbeta primers. This table comes from immunoSEQ multiplex PCR, and its TCRdb copy is limited to in-frame clones, with some not included. Of tens of thousands of clones listed, around 73% were seen once; the top ten hold about 3%. Sequencing was carried out using PBMCs. These TCRs come from a woman aged 40 to 50 in good health and CMV-seronegative.

The J gene is TRBJ2-5, the V gene TRBV4-1; TRBD2 matches 12 bases. The germline V gene has CDR1 MGHRA and CDR2 YSYEKL. V was pared by 4 bases and J by 1 base, with 4 bases of the junction left unmatched. CDR3 length equals 16 residues. The DNA of the CDR3 is TGCGCCAGCAGCCCCGGACTAGCGGGACTCCAAGAGACCCAGTACTTC. Its translation is CASSPGLAGLQETQYF.

V usage is TRBV11-1 and J usage is TRBJ1-1; TRBD1 might be the D (5 bases). From germline, CDR1 is SGHAT and CDR2 FQDESV (reference sequence). Trimming left V 2 bases short and J 5 bases short, with 12 bases between. CDR3 size: 14 residues. The CDR3 sequence is CASSLSGKRTEAFF. The CDR3 coding sequence is TGTGCCAGCAGCTTATCAGGGAAGAGAACTGAAGCTTTCTTT.

The V call is TRBV19, the J call TRBJ2-7, with a tentative D call TRBD1 (5 bases). The V and J ends lost 2 bases and 3 bases respectively, with 20 bases between them. Germline V lookup: CDR1 LNHDA, CDR2 SQIVND (reference sequence). The CDR3 contains 17 residues. The CDR3 spells CASSISLEGVGVYEQYF. The DNA for the CDR3 is TGTGCCAGTAGTATATCCCTCGAAGGGGTTGGGGTCTACGAGCAGTACTTC.

The chain couples TRBV5-4 to TRBJ2-7; 9 bases fit TRBD2. With 4 bases clipped from V and 0 bases from J, the junction kept 2 bases outside the gene matches. This CDR3 comprises 14 residues. The germline CDR1 and CDR2 sequences are SGHNT and YYREEE (reference sequence). The CDR3 DNA follows: TGTGCCAGCAGCCCTAGCGGGACCTCCTACGAGCAGTACTTC. It is translated as CASSPSGTSYEQYF.

This clone is a singleton in its sample. This chain uses TRBV6-1 with TRBJ1-2; the D is unclear. In germline, CDR1 is MNHNS, CDR2 SASEGT. This CDR3 is built from 15 residues. V gave up 5 bases and J gave up 0 bases, with 13 bases separating them. In nucleotides, the CDR3 is TGTGCCAGCAGTCAGTCCAGTTCTGCTAACTATGGCTACACCTTC. Protein: CASSQSSSANYGYTF.

CDR3 amino acids: CASMEQGLETQYF. The CDR3, as DNA: TGTGCCAGCATGGAACAGGGCCTAGAGACCCAGTACTTC. The rearrangement joins TRBV6-5 to TRBJ2-5; perhaps TRBD1 as D (6 bases). V lost 7 bases and J 4 bases, leaving 13 bases between the germline ends. The CDR3 is 13 amino acids. Germline V gene data show CDR1 as MNHEY and CDR2 as SVGAGI.

The chain links TRBV6-5 to TRBJ2-2, with D possibly being TRBD2 (6 bases). Trimming took 6 bases from V and 7 from J, leaving 18 bases between them. CDR1 and CDR2 from the germline V gene are MNHEY and SVGAGI. The CDR3 loop spans 15 amino acids. This CDR3 is CASRAYGGPVGELFF. In DNA, the CDR3 is TGTGCCAGCAGGGCATACGGAGGGCCTGTCGGGGAGCTGTTTTTT.

CDR3 sequence reads: CASSGTVNEKLFF. Written as DNA, the CDR3 is TGCGCCAGCAGCGGGACAGTTAATGAAAAACTGTTTTTT. The rearrangement links TRBV5-1 to TRBJ1-4, with TRBD1 identical over 7 bases. Germline V CDR1 and CDR2: SGHRS, YFSETQ. The CDR3 runs 13 residues. V was pared by 4 bases and J by 4 bases, with 1 base of the junction left unmatched.

This clone was seen only once. For the CDR3, the DNA is TGTGCCAGCAGCGTTTCCGGGGGTTACGAGCAGTACTTC. This codes for CASSVSGGYEQYF. The chain carries TRBV9 and TRBJ2-7; possibly TRBD2 for D (6 bases). CDR1 and CDR2 from the germline V gene are SGDLS and YYNGEE. Trimming shortened V by 2 bases and J by 4 bases, and 10 bases separated the two germline ends. CDR3 size: 13 residues. Based on the CDR3 plus reference TRBV9 and TRBJ2-7, the full variable domain is DSGVTQTPKHLITATGQRVTLRCSPRSGDLSVYWYQQSLDQGLQFLIQYYNGEERAKGNILERFSAQQFPDLHSELNLSSLELGDSALYFCASSVSGGYEQYFGPGTRLTVT.

This clone was counted a few times. The chain has TRBV4-1 and TRBJ2-7; D unresolved. Germline CDR1 and CDR2: MGHRA and YSYEKL. Trimming removed 0 bases at V and 2 bases at J, with 17 bases between. The CDR3 runs 17 residues. CDR3 DNA sequence: TGCGCCAGCAGCCAAGATAATCATCCAGGTGTAACCTACGAGCAGTACTTC. Amino acids: CASSQDNHPGVTYEQYF.

This clone showed up just a few times. The rearrangement joins TRBV6-1 to TRBJ2-7, with 9 bases fitting TRBD1. Unmatched junction bases numbered 7, after V lost 4 bases and J lost 6 bases. CDR3 length: 14 residues. Germline lookup yields CDR1 MNHNS and CDR2 SASEGT. The CDR3 loop reads CASSVSGTGLEQYF. DNA for the CDR3: TGTGCCAGCAGTGTCTCCGGGACAGGGCTCGAGCAGTACTTC.

V gene TRBV7-9 combines with J gene TRBJ1-1; TRBD1 matches 7 bases. Germline V lookup: CDR1 SEHNR, CDR2 FQNEAQ (reference sequence). The CDR3 is 14 residues long. J was trimmed by 4 bases and V by 5 bases; bases with no gene match: 7. CDR3 in DNA: TGTGCCAGCAGCGCAACAGGGGTAGCCACTGAAGCTTTCTTT. Its translation is CASSATGVATEAFF.

V gene TRBV5-1 combines with J gene TRBJ1-1, with D possibly matching TRBD1 (5 bases). CDR1 is SGHRS, CDR2 YFSETQ, per germline. The CDR3 extends over 13 amino acids. V lost 3 bases and J 2 bases, leaving 8 bases between the germline ends. The CDR3 bases are TGCGCCAGCAGCTCGACAGTAAACACTGAAGCTTTCTTT. This sequence encodes CASSSTVNTEAFF.

This chain uses TRBV2 with TRBJ2-1, with 7 bases identical to TRBD1. From germline, CDR1 is SNHLY and CDR2 FYNNEI. V was clipped by 6 bases and J by 8 bases; unmatched bases: 10. This CDR3 is 14 amino acids long. In DNA, the CDR3 is TGTGCCAGCAGAGACAGGGACCCGAGCGATGAGCAGTTCTTC. Translation gives CASRDRDPSDEQFF.

The chain is built from TRBV4-1 and TRBJ2-7; no firm D call. In germline, CDR1 is MGHRA, CDR2 YSYEKL. The CDR3 is made up of 16 amino acids. Trimming removed 1 base from V and 2 bases from J, with 15 bases in between. CDR3 amino acids: CASSQGWSASAYEQYF. CDR3 bases: TGCGCCAGCAGCCAAGGTTGGTCGGCCAGCGCCTACGAGCAGTACTTC.

Remarks on this clone: The junction does not match germline at one end; this may be a read error. The rearrangement uses TRBV2 and TRBJ1-6; no clear D gene. The CDR3 is 15 amino acids. Germline V gives CDR1 SNHLY, CDR2 FYNNEI. The CDR3 loop is CASSVVRGNNSPLHF. DNA for the CDR3: TGTGCCAGCAGTGTAGTCCGAGGGAATAACTCACCCCTCCACTTT.

The chain carries TRBV5-1 and TRBJ2-7; TRBD1 agrees at 7 bases. Germline V gene data show CDR1 as SGHRS and CDR2 as YFSETQ. The ends lost 4 bases at V and 5 bases at J; junction bases unmatched: 9. This CDR3 has 14 amino acids. The DNA of the CDR3 is TGCGCCAGCAGCCCCGCAGGGGGAGCCAACGAGCAGTACTTC. Protein sequence: CASSPAGGANEQYF.

CDR3: CASSSLVKGPHYGYTF. The DNA for the CDR3 is TGTGCCAGCAGCTCGCTGGTAAAGGGGCCGCACTATGGCTACACCTTC. The chain links TRBV7-8 to TRBJ1-2; D perhaps matches TRBD1 (5 bases). The CDR3 is 16 residues long. The germline V and J ends were trimmed by 4 bases and 3 bases, with 18 bases remaining between them. Looked up from germline, CDR1 is SGHVS and CDR2 is FQNEAQ.

This clone was picked up one time. This chain joins TRBV9 and TRBJ2-7, with TRBD1 as a possible D gene (5 bases). In germline, CDR1 is SGDLS, CDR2 YYNGEE. CDR3 size: 13 residues. V lost 0 bases and J lost 7, with 11 bases in between. DNA of the CDR3: TGTGCCAGCAGCGTAGAGGTTAGGGGAGAGCAGTACTTC. Translated: CASSVEVRGEQYF. The variable domain in full, completed from reference TRBV9 and TRBJ2-7, reads DSGVTQTPKHLITATGQRVTLRCSPRSGDLSVYWYQQSLDQGLQFLIQYYNGEERAKGNILERFSAQQFPDLHSELNLSSLELGDSALYFCASSVEVRGEQYFGPGTRLTVT.